The 30 T cell receptor beta chains below all came from one sample that was sequenced in a study of T cell responses to AZD1222 COVID-19 vaccine. Assay used: immunoSEQ multiplex PCR; TCRdb lists only in-frame clones, some missing. The table has 90,000 to 120,000 clones, more than 90% seen once. The source material was peripheral blood, sampled on day 0 of AZD1222 vaccination. These receptors originate from an adult in good health.

The chain recombines TRBV5-6 with TRBJ2-5; D is undetermined. CDR3 length: 15 residues. V was shortened by 1 base and J by 0 bases, with 10 bases between the two germline ends. CDR1 and CDR2 from the germline V gene are SGHDT and YYEEEE. The CDR3 coding sequence is TGTGCCAGCAGCTTGTTTTCGGTTCACCAAGAGACCCAGTACTTC. Protein product: CASSLFSVHQETQYF. Full variable domain (outside the CDR3, taken from reference TRBV5-6 and TRBJ2-5): DAGVTQSPTHLIKTRGQQVTLRCSPKSGHDTVSWYQQALGQGPQFIFQYYEEEERQRGNFPDRFSGHQFPNYSSELNVNALLLGDSALYLCASSLFSVHQETQYFGPGTRLLVL.

This chain joins TRBV28 and TRBJ1-1, with D unresolved. Trimming took 4 bases from V and 3 from J, leaving 15 bases between them. CDR3 length: 15 amino acids. CDR1 is MDHEN, CDR2 SYDVKM, per germline. CDR3 DNA: TGTGCCAGCAGTTCCACAATTTGGTCGGACACTGAAGCTTTCTTT. Encoded protein: CASSSTIWSDTEAFF.

This chain joins TRBV28 and TRBJ1-2, with 9 nucleotides matching TRBD1. Germline V gene data show CDR1 as MDHEN and CDR2 as SYDVKM. The CDR3 runs 17 residues. Trimming at V came to 6 bases and at J to 5 bases, leaving 16 bases not matched to a gene. DNA for the CDR3: TGTGCCAGCAGCCCGTTAGACGACAGGGGGAGAGATTATGGCTACACCTTC. Its protein product is CASSPLDDRGRDYGYTF.

The chain recombines TRBV3-1 (or the pseudogene TRBV3-2) with TRBJ2-3; D is perhaps TRBD2 (6 bases). The CDR3 has 16 residues. V lost 1 base, J lost 3 bases, and 14 bases lay in between. Germline V gene sequence: CDR1 LGHDT, CDR2 YNNKEL (reference sequence). The CDR3 DNA reads TGTGCCAGCAGCCAAGTAATAGGACTACTAACAGATACGCAGTATTTT. Protein: CASSQVIGLLTDTQYF.

The chain couples TRBV23-1 to TRBJ1-3; D remains ambiguous. TRBV23-1 is given ORF status, its function remaining uncertain. V was trimmed by 0 bases and J by 8 bases, leaving 14 bases between them. CDR3 length: 15 amino acids. The CDR3 sequence is CASSQSSGFSYTIYF. The CDR3 DNA sequence: TGCGCCAGCAGTCAATCGAGCGGGTTCTCGTACACCATATATTTT.

This clone came up once. The chain is built from TRBV18 and TRBJ2-5; 9 bases match TRBD1. Unmatched junction bases numbered 5, after V lost 3 bases and J lost 3 bases. CDR3 size: 15 residues. Germline CDR1 and CDR2: KGHSH and LQKENI. Here the CDR3 reads CASSPGTGPKETQYF. The CDR3 region has the DNA TGTGCCAGCTCACCTGGGACAGGGCCAAAAGAGACCCAGTACTTC.

The gene calls are TRBV7-2 and TRBJ1-1; 9 bases are a match to TRBD1. CDR1 and CDR2 (germline): SGHTA, FQGNSA. The CDR3 totals 17 residues. V dropped 4 bases and J dropped 2; count of bases not matched to a gene: 11. In DNA, the CDR3 is TGTGCCAGCAGCTATATATCGACGGGACAGGGAAACACTGAAGCTTTCTTT. Its translation: CASSYISTGQGNTEAFF.

This clone was seen once. Other DNA sequences within the sample encode an identical CDR3. The rearrangement joins TRBV18 to TRBJ1-1; 8 bases align to TRBD1. V trimming: 6 bases; J trimming: 3 bases; junction bases outside the gene matches: 3. This CDR3 contains 13 residues. CDR1 is KGHSH, CDR2 LQKENI, per germline. This CDR3 reads CASSSGGDTEAFF. The CDR3, as DNA: TGTGCCAGCTCGTCAGGGGGCGACACTGAAGCTTTCTTT.

The chain is built from TRBV5-5 and TRBJ2-5, with D perhaps matching TRBD1 (5 bases). The CDR3 has 18 amino acids. CDR1 and CDR2 from the germline V gene are SGHKS and YYEKEE (reference sequence). The V end lost 0 bases, the J end lost 4 bases, and 22 bases lay between the germline ends. The CDR3 DNA is TGTGCCAGCAGCTTGGCTGGGGCAGGTGGATCCCGTGGAGAGACCCAGTACTTC. This translates into CASSLAGAGGSRGETQYF.

The chain has TRBV19 and TRBJ1-2; 12 nucleotides align to TRBD1. CDR3 length equals 17 residues. V lost 5 bases, J lost 4 bases, and 11 bases stayed unmatched. Germline CDR1 LNHDA, CDR2 SQIVND (reference sequence). The CDR3 nucleotides read TGTGCCAGTAGTCCCCTTCCGGGGACAGGGGGCAGCTATGGCTACACCTTC. Its translation: CASSPLPGTGGSYGYTF.

This clone is a singleton in its sample. CDR3 bases: TGTGCCAGCAGCTTGGCCTTGGGGGGTTCGGAAAAACTGTTTTTT. Translation: CASSLALGGSEKLFF. V is TRBV5-4 and J is TRBJ1-4; perhaps TRBD1 as D (5 bases). Germline values: CDR1 SGHNT, CDR2 YYREEE (reference sequence). V was shortened by 0 bases and J by 8 bases, with 14 bases between the two germline ends. This CDR3 spans 15 amino acids.

The V call is TRBV18, the J call TRBJ2-5, with D possibly called TRBD1 or TRBD2 (5 bases each). With 4 bases removed from V and 1 base from J, the gap between germline ends came to 16 bases. Germline loops: CDR1 KGHSH, CDR2 LQKENI. This CDR3 has 16 residues. The CDR3 here is CASSRSPLGTQETQYF. The CDR3 nucleotides read TGTGCCAGCTCACGGAGCCCTCTAGGGACCCAAGAGACCCAGTACTTC.

The chain recombines TRBV14 with TRBJ1-6, with D possibly TRBD1 on 5 matching bases. The germline V gene encodes CDR1 SGHDN and CDR2 FVKESK. This CDR3 contains 13 residues. V gave up 0 bases and J gave up 13 bases, with 10 bases separating them. The CDR3 sequence: CASSQDGARPLHF. For the CDR3, the DNA is TGTGCCAGCAGCCAAGACGGGGCTAGGCCCCTCCACTTT.

The rearrangement joins TRBV6-1 to TRBJ1-3; possibly TRBD1 for D (5 bases). Deletions cut 1 base from V and 4 bases from J, with 11 bases between. This CDR3 is built from 15 residues. Germline CDR1 and CDR2: MNHNS and SASEGT. CDR3 DNA: TGTGCCAGCAGTGAAGAGGAGGGGTCCGGAAACACCATATATTTT. Encoded protein: CASSEEEGSGNTIYF.

The CDR3 region is CASSQGGDGYTF. In DNA, the CDR3 is TGTGCCAGCAGCCAGGGGGGGGATGGCTACACCTTC. The genes are TRBV3-1 (or the pseudogene TRBV3-2) and TRBJ1-2, with D perhaps matching TRBD1 (5 bases). This CDR3 is 12 amino acids long. CDR1 and CDR2 from the germline V gene are LGHDT and YNNKEL (reference sequence). V lost 3 bases to trimming and J lost 6 bases, with 8 bases between them.

The chain has TRBV27 and TRBJ1-3; 7 bases align to TRBD1. Germline-derived CDR1 and CDR2 are MNHEY and SMNVEV (reference sequence). With V trimmed by 5 bases and J by 2 bases, 3 bases remained unmatched. This CDR3 region has 14 residues. In DNA, the CDR3 is TGTGCCAGCAGTCTGACAGGGACTGGAAACACCATATATTTT. Translated: CASSLTGTGNTIYF.

The chain carries TRBV29-1 and TRBJ1-1; D gene ambiguous. The germline CDR1 and CDR2 sequences are SQVTM and ANQGSEA. V lost 3 bases, J lost 5 bases, and 10 bases lay in between. The CDR3 contains 12 residues. CDR3 in amino acids: CSVDGWQTEAFF. The CDR3 nucleotides are TGCAGCGTTGATGGGTGGCAGACTGAAGCTTTCTTT.

The chain carries TRBV5-4 and TRBJ2-3; D is unresolved. Germline V gene sequence: CDR1 SGHNT, CDR2 YYREEE (reference sequence). The CDR3 is 13 amino acids. V was cut by 4 bases and J by 0 bases, with 6 bases left in between. CDR3 residues: CASSPSSTDTQYF. In DNA form, the CDR3 reads TGTGCCAGCAGCCCCTCTAGCACAGATACGCAGTATTTT.

The J gene is TRBJ2-1, the V gene TRBV7-3; 8 nucleotides match TRBD1. The germline CDR1 and CDR2 sequences are SGHTA and FQGTGA. The CDR3 covers 16 residues. The V gene end was trimmed by 4 bases and the J gene end by 5 bases; junction bases not matched to a gene: 10. The CDR3: CASSSHLLTGDNEQFF. In nucleotides, the CDR3 is TGTGCCAGCAGCTCCCATCTTTTGACAGGGGACAATGAGCAGTTCTTC.

This sequence joins TRBV4-1 and TRBJ2-5; 9 bases map to TRBD2. Germline loops: CDR1 MGHRA, CDR2 YSYEKL. V shed 1 base and J 5 bases; nucleotides not matched to a gene: 11. The CDR3 contains 17 residues. CDR3 sequence reads: CASSQAPAGGDVETQYF. The CDR3 nucleotides read TGCGCCAGCAGCCAAGCACCAGCGGGAGGCGATGTGGAGACCCAGTACTTC.

The table lists this clone with a count of one. The V call is TRBV27, the J call TRBJ2-7; 7 nucleotides match TRBD1. The CDR3 covers 18 residues. Trimming cost V 2 bases and J 3 bases; bases outside gene matches: 16. The V gene's germline CDR1 is MNHEY and CDR2 SMNVEV (reference sequence). The CDR3 DNA reads as TGTGCCAGCAGTTTAACCACCCCACGACAGGGCTCTCTCTACGAGCAGTACTTC. It codes for CASSLTTPRQGSLYEQYF.

The chain employs TRBV29-1 and TRBJ1-2; 7 bases are a match to TRBD1. J was trimmed by 0 bases and V by 7 bases; bases with no gene match: 5. In germline, CDR1 is SQVTM, CDR2 ANQGSEA. CDR3 length: 13 residues. The CDR3 DNA sequence: TGCAGCGCCACTGGGACAGCTAACTATGGCTACACCTTC. Amino acids: CSATGTANYGYTF.

This chain's CDR3 is CAWSVVEARAFF. As DNA, the CDR3 is TGTGCCTGGAGTGTTGTTGAGGCTCGAGCTTTCTTT. The chain carries TRBV30 and TRBJ1-1; D not certain. Per germline, CDR1 GTSNPN and CDR2 SVGIG (reference sequence). The CDR3 has 12 residues. V lost 0 bases, J lost 10 bases, and 12 bases lay in between.

The V gene is TRBV7-2, the J gene TRBJ2-7, with D possibly TRBD1 on 5 matching bases. V shed 5 bases and J shed 0 bases, with 17 bases lying between them. This CDR3 is built from 16 residues. Germline V gives CDR1 SGHTA, CDR2 FQGNSA. In DNA, the CDR3 is TGTGCCAGCAGCCCCACGCCTTGGGGCGCCTCCTACGAGCAGTACTTC. This codes for CASSPTPWGASYEQYF.

J is TRBJ1-1 and V is TRBV3-1 (or the pseudogene TRBV3-2), with 7 bases identical to TRBD1. The CDR3 spans 19 residues. With V trimmed by 3 bases and J by 0 bases, 16 bases remained unmatched. Germline CDR1 and CDR2: LGHDT and YNNKEL (reference sequence). The CDR3 sequence is CASSHEALGRTGVNTEAFF. DNA of the CDR3: TGTGCCAGCAGCCATGAAGCGTTGGGTAGGACAGGCGTGAACACTGAAGCTTTCTTT.

The CDR3 sequence: CASSSRDVPDLYGYTF. The CDR3 bases are TGTGCCAGCAGTTCCCGGGACGTTCCCGACCTTTATGGCTACACCTTC. This chain connects TRBV6-2 or TRBV6-3 to TRBJ1-2; perhaps TRBD1 as D (5 bases). The CDR3 runs to 16 residues. Germline V gives CDR1 MNHEY, CDR2 SVGEGT. Deletions cut 4 bases from V and 5 bases from J, with 20 bases between.

V usage is TRBV5-5 and J usage is TRBJ2-4, with D perhaps matching TRBD2 (5 bases). V gave up 2 bases and J gave up 5 bases, with 11 bases separating them. CDR1 is SGHKS and CDR2 is YYEKEE in the germline V gene (reference sequence). The CDR3 runs to 14 residues. This CDR3 is CASSFQDWENIQYF. The DNA of the CDR3 is TGTGCCAGCAGCTTCCAGGACTGGGAAAACATTCAGTACTTC.

This clone was counted only a few times. The rearrangement uses TRBV6-1 and TRBJ1-2; D ambiguous. With 2 bases removed from V and 7 bases from J, the gap between germline ends came to 17 bases. Germline CDR1 MNHNS, CDR2 SASEGT. CDR3 length equals 15 residues. CDR3 residues: CASSETVGSVIGYTF. CDR3 sequence (DNA): TGTGCCAGCAGTGAAACGGTTGGCAGTGTAATTGGCTACACCTTC.

The chain is built from TRBV5-8 and TRBJ1-5, with 7 bases fitting TRBD1. CDR3 size: 14 residues. J was trimmed by 2 bases and V by 2 bases; bases with no gene match: 1. Germline V CDR1 and CDR2: SGHTS, YDEGEE. The CDR3: CASSFDRGNQPQHF. Here the CDR3 DNA reads TGTGCCAGCAGCTTCGACAGGGGCAATCAGCCCCAGCATTTT.

Worth noting for this clone: An end of the junction differs from the germline gene, which may be a read error. The chain joins TRBV5-4 to TRBJ1-1; D gene ambiguous. Germline V CDR1 and CDR2: SGHNT, YYREEE (reference sequence). There are 13 residues in the CDR3. The CDR3 nucleotides read TGTGCCGGCAGCCCCTCTACTCACACTGAAGCTTTCTTT. The encoded protein is CAGSPSTHTEAFF. The full variable domain, with the rest looked up from reference TRBV5-4 and TRBJ1-1, is ETGVTQSPTHLIKTRGQQVTLRCSSQSGHNTVSWYQQALGQGPQFIFQYYREEENGRGNFPPRFSGLQFPNYSSELNVNALELDDSALYLCAGSPSTHTEAFFGQGTRLTVV.